These T cell receptor beta chains were read from a single sample in a study of blood T cell repertoires in COVID-19. Clones were read by immunoSEQ multiplex PCR, and TCRdb kept only the in-frame ones, dropping some. The profile shows a few hundred thousand clones, roughly 90% of them singletons. The specimen was peripheral blood. Every receptor here comes from a woman aged 30 to 39 with COVID-19, enrolled during active disease. Both conserved end residues are trimmed from each CDR3. Fields, in order: CDR3 length, D gene, V gene, CDR3 protein. A D gene is named only where the DNA matches it firmly.

12	-	TRBV27	ASSRMGGTGELF
18	-	TRBV11-2	ASSLDQQRRVGHLGETQY
14	-	TRBV21-1	ASSKGEDRVDSPLH
11	-	TRBV11-2	ASSFSGNTEAF
15	TRBD1	TRBV9	ASSVIDQGARLPGYT
11	-	TRBV7-9	ASSRQVPGELF
14	-	TRBV15	ATSRAARVTNEKLF
11	-	TRBV6-5	ASSRTGYYEQY
13	TRBD1	TRBV30	AWTFTGQGNSPLH
12	-	TRBV10-3	AISEGPSNQPQH
13	-	TRBV18	ASSRIRDSYNEQF
14	TRBD1	TRBV27	ASSLVPGQGSETQY
14	TRBD1	TRBV24-1	ATSAFKGANGDTQY
12	TRBD1	TRBV14	ASSQEGQAYEQY
14	TRBD1	TRBV4-1	ASSPSDRGRNQPQH
13	TRBD2	TRBV9	ASSVGSGPTYEQY
13	TRBD2	TRBV6-5	ASSNAAGGQDTQY
13	TRBD2	TRBV6-5	ASSLTSGRAHEQY
11	TRBD1	TRBV6-5	ASSLQGTDGYT
10	-	TRBV3-1/TRBV3-2	ASSGQFYEQY
11	-	TRBV9	ASSAGNSGPQH
14	TRBD2	TRBV4-3	ASSQERGSVWETQY
15	-	TRBV19	ASNPTGSYGQSYEQY
15	-	TRBV28	ASSLPGGTSSGNTIY
11	-	TRBV19	ATVQGQNTEAF
10	-	TRBV6-5	ASSRQNYGYT
12	-	TRBV5-6	ASSLVQGNEKLF
10	-	TRBV9	ASSPDISPLH
11	-	TRBV10-2	ASSGGTYYEQY
13	-	TRBV6-1	ASSESDRPTYGYT
13	TRBD2	TRBV28	ASGYLAGSYNEQF
11	-	TRBV6-5	ASSRRGAEKLF
13	TRBD1	TRBV4-1	ASSHPQGITGELF
12	TRBD2	TRBV5-1	ASRTSGVYNEQF
11	-	TRBV6-1	ASSEAAGDGYT
13	TRBD1	TRBV7-2	ASSLSGQGATEAF
14	-	TRBV24-1	ATSDLSRGETGELF
14	-	TRBV19	ASSTRDRPNTGELF
14	-	TRBV28	ASTPWGGVNRNTIY
13	TRBD2	TRBV6-2/TRBV6-3	ASSLSGTSGYEQY
15	TRBD2	TRBV6-2/TRBV6-3	ASSYTPGLAEPNEQF
12	-	TRBV19	ASSIGGGSQPQH